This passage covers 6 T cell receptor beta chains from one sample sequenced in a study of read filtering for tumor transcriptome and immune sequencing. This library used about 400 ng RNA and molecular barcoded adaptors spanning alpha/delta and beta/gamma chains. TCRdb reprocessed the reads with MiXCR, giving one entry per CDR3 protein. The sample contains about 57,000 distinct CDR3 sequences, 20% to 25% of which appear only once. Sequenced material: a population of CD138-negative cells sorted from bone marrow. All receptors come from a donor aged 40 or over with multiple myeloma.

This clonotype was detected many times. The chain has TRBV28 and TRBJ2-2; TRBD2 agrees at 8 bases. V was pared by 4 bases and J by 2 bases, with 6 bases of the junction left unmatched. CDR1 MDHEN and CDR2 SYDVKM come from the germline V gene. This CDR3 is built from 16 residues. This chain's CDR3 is CASSYISGTNTGELFF. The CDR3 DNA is TGTGCCAGCAGTTACATTAGCGGGACTAACACCGGGGAGCTGTTTTTT.

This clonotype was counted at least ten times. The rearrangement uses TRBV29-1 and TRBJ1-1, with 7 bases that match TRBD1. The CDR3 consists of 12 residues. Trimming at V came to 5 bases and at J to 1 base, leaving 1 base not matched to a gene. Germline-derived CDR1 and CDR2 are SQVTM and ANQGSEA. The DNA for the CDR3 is TGCAGCGTTAGGGGGCGGAACACTGAAGCTTTCTTT. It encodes CSVRGRNTEAFF.

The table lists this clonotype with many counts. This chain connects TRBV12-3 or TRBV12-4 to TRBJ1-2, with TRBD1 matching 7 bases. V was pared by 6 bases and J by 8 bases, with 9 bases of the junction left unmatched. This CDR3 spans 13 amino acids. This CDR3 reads CASREGQAGGYTF. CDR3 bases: TGTGCCAGCAGGGAAGGACAGGCGGGCGGCTACACCTTC.

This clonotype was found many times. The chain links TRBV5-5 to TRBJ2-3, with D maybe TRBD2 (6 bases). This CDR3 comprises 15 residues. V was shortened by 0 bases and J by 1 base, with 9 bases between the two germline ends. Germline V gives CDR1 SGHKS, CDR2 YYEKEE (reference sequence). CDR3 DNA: TGTGCCAGCAGCTTGGGATGGGGGGGCACAGATACGCAGTATTTT. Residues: CASSLGWGGTDTQYF.

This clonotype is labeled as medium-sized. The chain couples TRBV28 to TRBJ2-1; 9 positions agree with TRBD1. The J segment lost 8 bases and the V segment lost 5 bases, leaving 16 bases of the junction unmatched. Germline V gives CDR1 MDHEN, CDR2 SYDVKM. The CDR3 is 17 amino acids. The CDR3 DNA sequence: TGTGCCAGCAGTACACCCGGGACAGGGACCGCCTCGGATGAGCAGTTCTTC. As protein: CASSTPGTGTASDEQFF.

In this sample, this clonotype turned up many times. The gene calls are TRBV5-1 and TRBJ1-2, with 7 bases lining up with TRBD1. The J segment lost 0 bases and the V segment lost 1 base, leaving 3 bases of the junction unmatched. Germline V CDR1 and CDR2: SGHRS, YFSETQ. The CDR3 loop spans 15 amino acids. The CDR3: CASSLNQGANYGYTF. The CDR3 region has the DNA TGCGCCAGCAGCTTGAACCAGGGGGCTAACTATGGCTACACCTTC.